This T cell receptor beta chain was documented in a study of CD8+ T cells in alopecia areata. CDR1 and CDR2 (germline): MGHRA, YSYEKL. This CDR3 is built from 14 residues. Between the trimmed V and J ends, which lost 2 bases and 6 bases, there was a span of 13 bases. The sequencing template was cDNA reverse transcribed from extracted RNA. The repertoire was sequenced with immunoSEQ multiplex PCR; TCRdb's copy has only in-frame clones and lacks some. Here the sample spans around 80,000 clones, roughly half being singletons. Sequenced input: NKG2D-high CD8+ T cells sorted from blood. This TCR was sampled from a human donor with alopecia areata. The chain is built from TRBV4-1 and TRBJ2-5, with D uncertain. The CDR3 bases are TGCGCCAGCAGCCAAAATAGTGCTGAGAAGACCCAGTACTTC. Its translation is CASSQNSAEKTQYF.